The entry that follows covers one T cell receptor beta chain sequence. Antigen unknown. The data belong to a study of early T cells in non-severe SARS-CoV-2 infection. Study observations and caveats: Matches to VDJdb favored anti-spike CD8 responses and missed private and CD4 specificities.

One entry per CDR3 protein, called by TCRdb with MiXCR from the 5' RACE reads. Of roughly 110,000 distinct CDR3 sequences in the sample, around 10% were seen once. This CDR3 comprises 13 residues. The germline V gene encodes CDR1 SGHRS and CDR2 YFSETQ. The junction had 5 bases not matched to a gene; V was cut back by 5 bases and J by 7 bases. The V gene is TRBV5-1, the J gene TRBJ2-1, with TRBD2 matching 8 bases. Sequencing input: whole blood. The TCR originated in an adult who was a healthcare worker with PCR-confirmed SARS-CoV-2 infection or an uninfected control (not recorded which). The CDR3 reads CASRSGLGNEQFF. The CDR3 coding sequence is TGCGCCAGCAGATCGGGACTAGGGAATGAGCAGTTCTTC.